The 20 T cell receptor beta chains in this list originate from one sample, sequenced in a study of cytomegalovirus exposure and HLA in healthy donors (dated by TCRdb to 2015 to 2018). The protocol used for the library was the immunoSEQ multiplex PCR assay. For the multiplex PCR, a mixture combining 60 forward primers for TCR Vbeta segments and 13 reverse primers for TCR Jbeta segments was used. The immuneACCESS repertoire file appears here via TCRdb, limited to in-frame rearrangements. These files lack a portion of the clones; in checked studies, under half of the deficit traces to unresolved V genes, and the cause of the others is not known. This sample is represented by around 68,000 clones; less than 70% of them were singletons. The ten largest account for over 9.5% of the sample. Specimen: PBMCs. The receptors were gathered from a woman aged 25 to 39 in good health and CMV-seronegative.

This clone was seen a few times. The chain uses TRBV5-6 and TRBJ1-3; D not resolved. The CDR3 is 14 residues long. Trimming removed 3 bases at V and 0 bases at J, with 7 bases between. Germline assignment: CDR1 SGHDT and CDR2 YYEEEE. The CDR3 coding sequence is TGTGCCAGCAGCTCCGACTACTCTGGAAACACCATATATTTT. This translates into CASSSDYSGNTIYF.

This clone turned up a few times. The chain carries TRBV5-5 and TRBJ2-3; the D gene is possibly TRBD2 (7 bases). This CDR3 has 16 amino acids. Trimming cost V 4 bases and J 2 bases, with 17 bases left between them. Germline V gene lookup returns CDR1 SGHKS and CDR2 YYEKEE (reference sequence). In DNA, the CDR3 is TGTGCCAGCAGCGAGGACCCGGGGGGCCCCACAGATACGCAGTATTTT. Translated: CASSEDPGGPTDTQYF.

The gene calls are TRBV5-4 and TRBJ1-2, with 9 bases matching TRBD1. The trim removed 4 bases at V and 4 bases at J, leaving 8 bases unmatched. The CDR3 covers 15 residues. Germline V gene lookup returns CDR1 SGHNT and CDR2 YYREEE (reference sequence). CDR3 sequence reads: CASSVRDRVPYGYTF. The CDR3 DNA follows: TGTGCCAGCAGCGTCCGGGACAGGGTCCCCTATGGCTACACCTTC.

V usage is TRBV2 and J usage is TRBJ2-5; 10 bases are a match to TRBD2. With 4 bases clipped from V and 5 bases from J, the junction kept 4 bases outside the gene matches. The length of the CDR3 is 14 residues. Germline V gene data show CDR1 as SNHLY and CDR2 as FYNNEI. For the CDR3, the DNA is TGTGCCAGCAGTGTCACGGGACTAGCGGAGACCCAGTACTTC. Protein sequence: CASSVTGLAETQYF. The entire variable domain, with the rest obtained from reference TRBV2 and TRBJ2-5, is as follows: EPEVTQTPSHQVTQMGQEVILRCVPISNHLYFYWYRQILGQKVEFLVSFYNNEISEKSEIFDDQFSVERPDGSNFTLKIRSTKLEDSAMYFCASSVTGLAETQYFGPGTRLLVL.

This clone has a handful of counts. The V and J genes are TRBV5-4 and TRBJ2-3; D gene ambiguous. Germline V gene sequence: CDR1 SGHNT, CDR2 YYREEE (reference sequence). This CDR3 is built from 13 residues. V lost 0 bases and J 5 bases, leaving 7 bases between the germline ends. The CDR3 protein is CASSLVPQDTQYF. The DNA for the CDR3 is TGTGCCAGCAGCTTGGTCCCCCAAGATACGCAGTATTTT. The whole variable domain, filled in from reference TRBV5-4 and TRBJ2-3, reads ETGVTQSPTHLIKTRGQQVTLRCSSQSGHNTVSWYQQALGQGPQFIFQYYREEENGRGNFPPRFSGLQFPNYSSELNVNALELDDSALYLCASSLVPQDTQYFGPGTRLTVL.

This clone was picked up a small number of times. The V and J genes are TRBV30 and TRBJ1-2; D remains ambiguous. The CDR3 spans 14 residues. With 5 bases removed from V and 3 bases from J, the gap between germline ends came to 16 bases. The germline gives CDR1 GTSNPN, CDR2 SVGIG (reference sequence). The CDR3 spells CAWSWARTDYGYTF. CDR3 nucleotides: TGTGCCTGGTCCTGGGCGAGAACCGACTATGGCTACACCTTC.

The CDR3 loop reads CASSLAGRETQYF. The CDR3 DNA reads as TGTGCCAGCAGCTTAGCGGGTAGGGAGACCCAGTACTTC. The chain combines TRBV7-3 with TRBJ2-5, with D perhaps matching TRBD2 (5 bases). The CDR3 consists of 13 residues. V lost 2 bases and J 5 bases, leaving 9 bases between the germline ends. Germline V lookup: CDR1 SGHTA, CDR2 FQGTGA.

CDR3 in DNA: TGTGCCAGCAGCCGCTTCGGGGACGAGCAGTACTTC. It encodes CASSRFGDEQYF. V and J are TRBV6-6 and TRBJ2-7; D perhaps matches TRBD2 (5 bases). Looked up from germline, CDR1 is MNHNY and CDR2 is SVGAGI (reference sequence). V was trimmed by 6 bases and J by 5 bases, leaving 11 bases between them. The CDR3 has 12 amino acids.

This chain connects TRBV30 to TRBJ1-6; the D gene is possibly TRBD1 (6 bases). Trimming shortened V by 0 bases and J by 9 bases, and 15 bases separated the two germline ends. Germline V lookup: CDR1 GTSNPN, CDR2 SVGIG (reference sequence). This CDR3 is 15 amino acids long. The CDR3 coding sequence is TGTGCCTGGAGTGTACGAGCAGGGGATAGTTCACCCCTCCACTTT. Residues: CAWSVRAGDSSPLHF.

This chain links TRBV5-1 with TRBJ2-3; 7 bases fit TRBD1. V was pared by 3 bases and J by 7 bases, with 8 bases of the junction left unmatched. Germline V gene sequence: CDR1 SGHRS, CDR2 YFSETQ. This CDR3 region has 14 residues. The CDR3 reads CASSSRQGRNTQYF. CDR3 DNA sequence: TGCGCCAGCAGCTCGCGACAGGGTCGGAATACGCAGTATTTT.

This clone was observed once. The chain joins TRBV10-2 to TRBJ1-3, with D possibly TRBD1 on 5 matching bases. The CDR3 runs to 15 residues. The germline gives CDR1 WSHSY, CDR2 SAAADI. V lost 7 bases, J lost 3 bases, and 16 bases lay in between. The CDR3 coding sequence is TGCGCCAGCACGGATAGGGGTAATATTGGAAACACCATATATTTT. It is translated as CASTDRGNIGNTIYF.

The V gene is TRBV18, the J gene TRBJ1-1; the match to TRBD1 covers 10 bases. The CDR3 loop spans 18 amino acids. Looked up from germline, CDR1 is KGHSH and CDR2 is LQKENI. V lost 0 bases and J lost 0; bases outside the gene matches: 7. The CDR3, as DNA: TGTGCCAGCTCACCACCGGGACAGGGGATTGGGATGAACACTGAAGCTTTCTTT. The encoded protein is CASSPPGQGIGMNTEAFF.

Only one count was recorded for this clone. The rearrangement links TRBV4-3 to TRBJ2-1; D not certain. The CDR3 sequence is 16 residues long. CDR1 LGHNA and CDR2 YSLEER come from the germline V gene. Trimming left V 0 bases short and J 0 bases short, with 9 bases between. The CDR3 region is CASSQDQQSSYNEQFF. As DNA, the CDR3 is TGCGCCAGCAGCCAAGATCAACAGAGCTCCTACAATGAGCAGTTCTTC.

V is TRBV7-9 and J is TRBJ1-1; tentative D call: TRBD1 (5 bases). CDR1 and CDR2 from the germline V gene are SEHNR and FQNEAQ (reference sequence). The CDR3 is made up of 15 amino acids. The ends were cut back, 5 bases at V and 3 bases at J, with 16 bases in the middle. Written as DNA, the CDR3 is TGTGCCAGCAGCCCCCGGGGAGGGGTGGACACTGAAGCTTTCTTT. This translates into CASSPRGGVDTEAFF.

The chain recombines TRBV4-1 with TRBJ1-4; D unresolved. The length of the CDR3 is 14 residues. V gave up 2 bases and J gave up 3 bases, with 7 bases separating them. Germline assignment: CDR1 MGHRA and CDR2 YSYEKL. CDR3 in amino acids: CASSQFRANEKLFF. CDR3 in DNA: TGCGCCAGCAGCCAATTTCGGGCTAATGAAAAACTGTTTTTT.

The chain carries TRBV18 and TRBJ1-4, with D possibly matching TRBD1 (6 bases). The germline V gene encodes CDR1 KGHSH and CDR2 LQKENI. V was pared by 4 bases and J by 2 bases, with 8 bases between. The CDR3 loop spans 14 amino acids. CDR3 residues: CASSQQGTNEKLFF. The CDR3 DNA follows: TGTGCCAGCTCACAACAGGGCACTAATGAAAAACTGTTTTTT. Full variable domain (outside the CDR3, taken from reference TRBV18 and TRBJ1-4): NAGVMQNPRHLVRRRGQEARLRCSPMKGHSHVYWYRQLPEEGLKFMVYLQKENIIDESGMPKERFSAEFPKEGPSILRIQQVVRGDSAAYFCASSQQGTNEKLFFGSGTQLSVL.

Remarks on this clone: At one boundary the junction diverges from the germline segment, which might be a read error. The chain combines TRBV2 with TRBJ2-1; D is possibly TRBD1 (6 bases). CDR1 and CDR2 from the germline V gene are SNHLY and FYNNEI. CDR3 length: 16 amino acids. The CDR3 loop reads CASSEENLGAYGEQFF. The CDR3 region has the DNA TGTGCCAGCAGCGAAGAAAATCTGGGGGCCTACGGTGAGCAGTTCTTC. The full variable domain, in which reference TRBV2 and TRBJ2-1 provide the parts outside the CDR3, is EPEVTQTPSHQVTQMGQEVILRCVPISNHLYFYWYRQILGQKVEFLVSFYNNEISEKSEIFDDQFSVERPDGSNFTLKIRSTKLEDSAMYFCASSEENLGAYGEQFFGPGTRLTVL.

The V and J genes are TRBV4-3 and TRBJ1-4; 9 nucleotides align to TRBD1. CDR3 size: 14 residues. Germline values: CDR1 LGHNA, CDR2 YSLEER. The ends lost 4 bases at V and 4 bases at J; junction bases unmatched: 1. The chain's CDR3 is CASSRQGGNEKLFF. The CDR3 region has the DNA TGCGCCAGCAGCCGACAGGGGGGTAATGAAAAACTGTTTTTT.

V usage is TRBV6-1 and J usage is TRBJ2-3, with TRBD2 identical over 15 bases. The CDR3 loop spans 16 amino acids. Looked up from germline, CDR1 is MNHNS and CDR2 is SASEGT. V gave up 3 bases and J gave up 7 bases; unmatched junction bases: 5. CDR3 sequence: CASSEGLAGGRYTQYF. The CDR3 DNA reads TGTGCCAGCAGTGAGGGACTAGCGGGGGGCCGTTATACGCAGTATTTT.

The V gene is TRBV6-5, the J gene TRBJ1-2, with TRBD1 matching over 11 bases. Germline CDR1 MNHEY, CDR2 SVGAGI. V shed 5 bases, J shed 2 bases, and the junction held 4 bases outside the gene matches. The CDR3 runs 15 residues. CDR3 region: CASSGGTGGNYGYTF. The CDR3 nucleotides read TGTGCCAGCAGTGGCGGGACAGGGGGGAACTATGGCTACACCTTC.